Following are 30 T cell receptor beta chains from one sample sequenced in a study of T-cell reconstitution after alpha-beta-depleted transplantation in children. Molecular barcoding with unique molecular identifiers was used for the TCRbeta library. In TCRdb, the PCR reads were re-called with MiXCR into one record per CDR3 protein. The table has a few hundred thousand distinct CDR3 sequences, 9% to 10% seen once; the top ten hold approximately 5.4%. This specimen consisted of PBMCs from the stem cell graft donor, obtained from the stem cell graft. Source of these receptors: a human donor who donated a stem cell graft to a child with SCID.

This clonotype was detected many times. This CDR3 reads CASSLGGWGANYGYTF. CDR3 sequence (DNA): TGTGCCAGCAGCTTAGGGGGATGGGGCGCCAACTATGGCTACACCTTC. The chain joins TRBV7-2 to TRBJ1-2; D might be TRBD1 (5 bases). This CDR3 spans 16 amino acids. The ends were cut back, 1 base at V and 2 bases at J, with 14 bases in the middle. Germline V CDR1 and CDR2: SGHTA, FQGNSA. Looking up the rest from reference TRBV7-2 and TRBJ1-2 gives the full variable domain: GAGVSQSPSNKVTEKGKDVELRCDPISGHTALYWYRQSLGQGLEFLIYFQGNSAPDKSGLPSDRFSAERTGGSVSTLTIQRTQQEDSAVYLCASSLGGWGANYGYTFGSGTRLTVV.

This clonotype was detected ten times or more. The gene calls are TRBV5-1 and TRBJ1-1; the D is unclear. The germline V gene has CDR1 SGHRS and CDR2 YFSETQ. Trimming shortened V by 5 bases and J by 6 bases, and 17 bases separated the two germline ends. The CDR3 has 14 residues. For the CDR3, the DNA is TGCGCCAGCAGTTTCTACAGCCGAAACGCTGAAGCTTTCTTT. It yields the protein CASSFYSRNAEAFF.

At least ten counts were recorded for this clonotype. This chain uses TRBV29-1 with TRBJ2-7; 9 nucleotides align to TRBD1. Germline CDR1 reads SQVTM; CDR2 reads ANQGSEA. V shed 8 bases, J shed 4 bases, and the junction held 9 bases outside the gene matches. The CDR3 length is 13 residues. The CDR3 nucleotides read TGCAGCACATCCCCGGGACAGGGATACGAGCAGTACTTC. Its translation: CSTSPGQGYEQYF.

This clonotype showed up many times. The rearrangement joins TRBV20-1 to TRBJ2-3, with TRBD2 as a possible D gene (5 bases). The CDR3 is made up of 16 amino acids. Germline CDR1 reads DFQATT; CDR2 reads SNEGSKA (reference sequence). Trimming left V 0 bases short and J 0 bases short, with 13 bases between. The CDR3 spells CSARDIQRPSTDTQYF. CDR3 nucleotide sequence: TGCAGTGCTAGAGATATCCAGCGGCCTAGCACAGATACGCAGTATTTT.

This clonotype has a count of ten or more. J is TRBJ1-1 and V is TRBV12-3 or TRBV12-4, with 8 nucleotides matching TRBD1. V shed 2 bases and J 6 bases; nucleotides not matched to a gene: 5. This CDR3 is built from 14 residues. As DNA, the CDR3 is TGTGCCAGCAGTTTAAGGTCGGACAGGGCTGAAGCTTTCTTT. It is translated as CASSLRSDRAEAFF.

This clonotype occurred many times. V gene TRBV30 combines with J gene TRBJ1-6; D is undetermined. Germline V gene data show CDR1 as GTSNPN and CDR2 as SVGIG (reference sequence). V was trimmed by 4 bases and J by 7 bases, leaving 14 bases between them. The CDR3 is 14 residues long. The CDR3 coding sequence is TGTGCCTGGACCACAGTTAGTGGGAATTCACCCCTCCACTTT. It codes for CAWTTVSGNSPLHF.

The sample holds many counts of this clonotype. The V gene is TRBV5-1, the J gene TRBJ1-1, with 10 bases that match TRBD1. In germline, CDR1 is SGHRS, CDR2 YFSETQ. This CDR3 spans 14 amino acids. With 5 bases clipped from V and 1 base from J, the junction kept 2 bases outside the gene matches. The CDR3 region has the DNA TGCGCCAGCAGTTGGGACAGGGGGAACACTGAAGCTTTCTTT. Its translation is CASSWDRGNTEAFF.

This clonotype was seen many times. This sequence joins TRBV18 and TRBJ2-7; D is undetermined. Trimming took off 6 bases at V and 4 bases at J, with 13 bases between the two ends. The CDR3 sequence is 13 residues long. Per germline, CDR1 KGHSH and CDR2 LQKENI. As DNA, the CDR3 is TGTGCCAGCTCCCCGGGCCAGTTATACGAGCAGTACTTC. Its protein product is CASSPGQLYEQYF.

This clonotype has at least ten counts. The CDR3 sequence is CASSPRVGHRGGEVYF. For the CDR3, the DNA is TGTGCCAGCAGTCCTAGAGTAGGCCACAGGGGAGGGGAAGTCTACTTC. The rearrangement uses TRBV7-2 and TRBJ2-7, with D possibly being TRBD1 or TRBD2 (7 bases each). CDR3 size: 16 residues. Germline CDR1 SGHTA, CDR2 FQGNSA. V was cut by 6 bases and J by 13 bases, with 31 bases left in between.

This clonotype was seen just once. The J gene is TRBJ1-1, the V gene TRBV10-2, with D possibly matching TRBD1 (6 bases). V shed 8 bases and J shed 5 bases, with 9 bases lying between them. This CDR3 is built from 11 residues. The germline V gene encodes CDR1 WSHSY and CDR2 SAAADI. CDR3 residues: CASEGGTEAFF. CDR3 bases: TGCGCCAGCGAAGGGGGTACTGAAGCTTTCTTT.

This clonotype was picked up many times. This chain joins TRBV2 and TRBJ1-4, with D possibly TRBD1 on 5 matching bases. The length of the CDR3 is 18 residues. Germline V gene sequence: CDR1 SNHLY, CDR2 FYNNEI. The V gene lost 1 base and the J gene lost 5 bases, with 20 bases spanning the gap. The CDR3 DNA is TGTGCCAGCAGTGAAGTCCGGCCAGGGAAACCCCAAAATGAAAAACTGTTTTTT. It translates to CASSEVRPGKPQNEKLFF.

This clonotype was observed many times. This chain uses TRBV10-3 with TRBJ1-2, with D unresolved. V was clipped by 3 bases and J by 4 bases, with 3 bases between them. The length of the CDR3 is 11 residues. Germline V lookup: CDR1 ENHRY, CDR2 SYGVKD. In DNA, the CDR3 is TGTGCCATCAGTGATTTCTATGGCTACACCTTC. The encoded protein is CAISDFYGYTF.

This clonotype was counted at least ten times. V and J are TRBV11-1 and TRBJ1-5; D may be TRBD1 (5 bases). Germline assignment: CDR1 SGHAT and CDR2 FQDESV (reference sequence). V was trimmed by 5 bases and J by 5 bases, leaving 22 bases between them. The CDR3 spans 17 residues. CDR3 amino acids: CASSPAPGRAPDQPQHF. CDR3 nucleotide sequence: TGTGCCAGCAGCCCAGCCCCGGGACGGGCCCCGGATCAGCCCCAGCATTTT.

This clonotype occurred a few times. The J gene is TRBJ2-1, the V gene TRBV20-1, with 9 bases matching TRBD2. Per germline, CDR1 DFQATT and CDR2 SNEGSKA (reference sequence). The CDR3 sequence is 16 residues long. V shed 5 bases, J shed 3 bases, and the junction held 11 bases outside the gene matches. In DNA form, the CDR3 reads TGCAGTGCTTTCCCCCCGACTAGCGGTTTCTACAATGAGCAGTTCTTC. It is translated as CSAFPPTSGFYNEQFF.

This clonotype turned up a few times. The chain recombines TRBV18 with TRBJ2-6, with TRBD1 identical over 7 bases. The junction had 2 bases not matched to a gene; V was cut back by 4 bases and J by 2 bases. Per the germline V gene, CDR1 is KGHSH and CDR2 is LQKENI. The CDR3 contains 15 residues. The chain's CDR3 is CASSHGQAGANVLTF. DNA for the CDR3: TGTGCCAGCTCACACGGACAGGCTGGGGCCAACGTCCTGACTTTC.

This clonotype was seen at least ten times. The chain uses TRBV2 and TRBJ2-4, with 7 bases that match TRBD2. CDR1 SNHLY and CDR2 FYNNEI come from the germline V gene. This CDR3 is 15 amino acids long. After removal of 2 bases from V and 9 bases from J, the junction contained 10 bases not matched to a gene. This chain's CDR3 is CASSEYGGDSGIQYF. Written as DNA, the CDR3 is TGTGCCAGCAGTGAATATGGGGGGGATAGCGGCATTCAGTACTTC.

This clonotype was seen only once. The chain employs TRBV6-5 and TRBJ1-4; D is unclear. The germline V gene encodes CDR1 MNHEY and CDR2 SVGAGI. This CDR3 spans 17 amino acids. With 6 bases removed from V and 1 base from J, the gap between germline ends came to 18 bases. As DNA, the CDR3 is TGTGCCAGCAGGTACGAAGAAGAGCTTGGAACTAATGAAAAACTGTTTTTT. Translating it yields CASRYEEELGTNEKLFF.

This clonotype has a count of ten or more. J is TRBJ2-7 and V is TRBV9, with a tentative D call TRBD2 (5 bases). V lost 4 bases to trimming and J lost 0 bases, with 11 bases between them. The CDR3 contains 14 residues. In germline, CDR1 is SGDLS, CDR2 YYNGEE. The CDR3 protein is CASSFTTSSYEQYF. For the CDR3, the DNA is TGTGCCAGCAGCTTCACCACTAGCTCCTACGAGCAGTACTTC.

This clonotype was seen many times. The rearrangement uses TRBV7-2 and TRBJ1-5; D perhaps matches TRBD1 (6 bases). The CDR3 length is 14 residues. The germline V gene encodes CDR1 SGHTA and CDR2 FQGNSA. V was pared by 5 bases and J by 0 bases, with 8 bases between. The DNA of the CDR3 is TGTGCCAGCAGCGCGGACAGTAGCAATCAGCCCCAGCATTTT. Amino acid sequence: CASSADSSNQPQHF.

As for this clonotype: A much larger clone lies one base from this, so it may be a read error. The chain is built from TRBV5-6 and TRBJ2-6, with 7 bases identical to TRBD1. The CDR3 is 18 amino acids. The germline CDR1 and CDR2 sequences are SGHDT and YYEEEE. In DNA, the CDR3 is TGTGCCAGCAGCTTACTACAGGGGCCTAGCTCTGGGGCCAACTTCCTGACTTTC. Amino acids: CASSLLQGPSSGANFLTF.

This clonotype was detected ten times or more. This chain links TRBV4-1 with TRBJ2-3; 7 bases align to TRBD2. V was pared by 4 bases and J by 0 bases, with 4 bases of the junction left unmatched. CDR1 is MGHRA and CDR2 is YSYEKL in the germline V gene. The CDR3 is 15 amino acids. CDR3 residues: CASSPSGTSTDTQYF. The CDR3 DNA follows: TGCGCCAGCAGCCCAAGCGGGACTAGCACAGATACGCAGTATTTT.

The V and J genes are TRBV20-1 and TRBJ2-2; possible D gene TRBD1, 6 bases. V lost 6 bases and J lost 3, with 14 bases in between. The CDR3 is made up of 14 amino acids. In germline, CDR1 is DFQATT, CDR2 SNEGSKA (reference sequence). CDR3 coding DNA: TGCAGTGCATCAGGGGCGCATTACACCGGGGAGCTGTTTTTT. Its translation: CSASGAHYTGELFF.

In its sample, this clonotype was seen many times. The rearrangement joins TRBV5-1 to TRBJ1-2; tentative D call: TRBD1 (5 bases). This CDR3 is built from 16 residues. Germline V CDR1 and CDR2: SGHRS, YFSETQ. The germline V and J ends were trimmed by 0 bases and 1 base, with 13 bases remaining between them. The CDR3 is CASSLAAGDRNYGYTF. The DNA for the CDR3 is TGCGCCAGCAGCTTGGCCGCGGGGGATCGTAACTATGGCTACACCTTC.

V is TRBV7-3 and J is TRBJ2-1, with 7 bases fitting TRBD2. The length of the CDR3 is 14 residues. CDR1 SGHTA and CDR2 FQGTGA come from the germline V gene. The V gene end was trimmed by 3 bases and the J gene end by 4 bases; junction bases not matched to a gene: 3. CDR3 in amino acids: CASSFGREYNEQFF. CDR3 bases: TGTGCCAGCAGCTTCGGGCGGGAGTACAATGAGCAGTTCTTC.

This clonotype showed up many times. The chain recombines TRBV5-1 with TRBJ1-1; no clear D gene. Trimming pared 0 bases from V and 1 base from J, leaving 10 bases between. Per the germline V gene, CDR1 is SGHRS and CDR2 is YFSETQ. This CDR3 spans 15 amino acids. CDR3 amino acids: CASSLEAGKNTEAFF. CDR3 nucleotides: TGCGCCAGCAGCTTGGAAGCCGGAAAGAACACTGAAGCTTTCTTT. Full variable domain (remainder filled in from reference TRBV5-1 and TRBJ1-1): KAGVTQTPRYLIKTRGQQVTLSCSPISGHRSVSWYQQTPGQGLQFLFEYFSETQRNKGNFPGRFSGRQFSNSRSEMNVSTLELGDSALYLCASSLEAGKNTEAFFGQGTRLTVV.

This clonotype was recorded a few times. The rearrangement joins TRBV28 to TRBJ2-3; 8 bases match TRBD1. The CDR3 has 15 residues. V lost 6 bases to trimming and J lost 4 bases; unmatched junction nucleotides: 9. Germline assignment: CDR1 MDHEN and CDR2 SYDVKM. CDR3 coding DNA: TGTGCCAGCAGCCCTCCAGGGGGCAGGGCAGATACGCAGTATTTT. Protein: CASSPPGGRADTQYF. The full variable domain, rest sourced from reference TRBV28 and TRBJ2-3, is DVKVTQSSRYLVKRTGEKVFLECVQDMDHENMFWYRQDPGLGLRLIYFSYDVKMKEKGDIPEGYSVSREKKERFSLILESASTNQTSMYLCASSPPGGRADTQYFGPGTRLTVL.

This clonotype was seen repeatedly, ten times or more. The V call is TRBV5-1, the J call TRBJ2-1; D is undetermined. The germline V gene encodes CDR1 SGHRS and CDR2 YFSETQ. V was shortened by 2 bases and J by 0 bases, with 6 bases between the two germline ends. CDR3 length equals 14 residues. The CDR3 nucleotides are TGCGCCAGCAGCTTAGAAGACTCCTACAATGAGCAGTTCTTC. Protein: CASSLEDSYNEQFF.

At least ten counts were recorded for this clonotype. The V gene is TRBV5-5, the J gene TRBJ1-2, with D possibly matching TRBD1 (5 bases). The V end lost 5 bases, the J end lost 2 bases, and 10 bases lay between the germline ends. The CDR3 is 13 residues long. The germline gives CDR1 SGHKS, CDR2 YYEKEE (reference sequence). As DNA, the CDR3 is TGTGCCAGCAGGGCAGGGTGGAACTATGGCTACACCTTC. The encoded protein is CASRAGWNYGYTF.

This clonotype showed up many times. This chain joins TRBV20-1 and TRBJ2-7; 9 nucleotides agree with TRBD1. The CDR3 is 19 residues long. From germline, CDR1 is DFQATT and CDR2 SNEGSKA (reference sequence). V lost 4 bases to trimming and J lost 2 bases; unmatched junction nucleotides: 21. The CDR3 DNA follows: TGCAGTGCTATCCCGAGGACCGGGACAGGGTTTCGGTCCCCCTACGAGCAGTACTTC. The encoded protein is CSAIPRTGTGFRSPYEQYF.

This clonotype was observed once. Relative to the germline gene, one junction end is altered; a read error may explain this. The CDR3 sequence: CASGPRVEAIQYF. The CDR3 nucleotides read TGTGCCAGCGGCCCCAGGGTGGAGGCCATTCAGTACTTC. The chain is built from TRBV4-1 and TRBJ2-4; D might be TRBD1 or TRBD2, each matching 5 bases. CDR3 size: 13 residues. Germline assignment: CDR1 MGHRA and CDR2 YSYEKL.